This TCR beta chain was identified during a study of blood T cell repertoires in COVID-19. Study background: Some COVID-19 samples were acute and others convalescent; all came from the United States, Italy and Spain. Sample material is recorded as cDNA or gDNA derived from T cells, B-cell-depleted T cells, or PBMCs.

The CDR3 has 13 residues. V was clipped by 2 bases and J by 4 bases, with 8 bases between them. From germline, CDR1 is SGHAT and CDR2 FQNNGV. Under the authors' procedure: Reference gene primer amplification yielded estimated nucleated cell counts. This table comes from immunoSEQ multiplex PCR, and its TCRdb copy is limited to in-frame clones, with some not included. The D gene and trimming were derived from the DNA, and the V and J assignments and clone size from that table. This sample carries some 110,000 clones, 86% of them seen once, and the ten largest clones take 3.5% to 4.5%. Sequencing was done on a sample of peripheral blood. This chain links TRBV11-2 with TRBJ1-1; D is uncertain. The receptor was isolated from a man aged 35 to 55 with acute or convalescent COVID-19. The CDR3 here is CASSLQEGTEAFF. CDR3 DNA sequence: TGTGCCAGCAGCTTACAGGAGGGCACTGAAGCTTTCTTT.